This T cell receptor beta chain appears in the sequencing data of a study of blood T cells in healthy people across ages. Combining a sample-barcoded 5' primer with a J-beta primer mix, a second PCR ran for roughly 7 to 11 cycles. Using its own MiXCR run on the 5' RACE reads, TCRdb lists one record per CDR3 protein. The data hold 950,000 to 1,200,000 distinct CDR3 sequences, with about two fifths observed a single time. The CDR3 sequence is 15 residues long. Trimming took off 4 bases at V and 1 base at J, with 8 bases between the two ends. The source of this sequence is a man between 18 and 29 years old in good health. V gene TRBV12-3 or TRBV12-4 combines with J gene TRBJ1-6; the D gene is possibly TRBD1 (5 bases). The sequenced sample was blood. The CDR3 sequence: CASSSRQSYNSPLHF. The CDR3 DNA sequence: TGTGCCAGCAGTTCGCGACAGTCCTATAATTCACCCCTCCACTTT.